The 30 T cell receptor beta chains reported below all come from one sample, sequenced in a study of shared T cell receptors in the human thymus. Sequenced by immunoSEQ multiplex PCR; TCRdb stores in-frame clones only, minus some. The sample holds about 660,000 clones, around nine tenths seen once. The same data also went into a second study, on human thymus T cells.

The specimen was thymocytes. These receptors all come from a boy younger than two with a congenital heart defect.

The chain carries TRBV2 and TRBJ2-1; tentatively, D is TRBD2 (5 bases). V dropped 7 bases and J dropped 6 bases, with 19 bases sitting between them. The CDR3 totals 15 residues. CDR1 SNHLY and CDR2 FYNNEI come from the germline V gene. The CDR3 DNA reads as TGTGCCAGCACGGAGCGCCCGGGAAATTGCAATGAGCAGTTCTTC. Protein: CASTERPGNCNEQFF.

In this sample, this clone turned up once. This rearrangement joins TRBV30 to TRBJ2-1; 11 bases map to TRBD2. Germline lookup yields CDR1 GTSNPN and CDR2 SVGIG (reference sequence). The CDR3 length is 18 residues. Unmatched junction bases numbered 12, after V lost 5 bases and J lost 0 bases. CDR3 nucleotides: TGTGCCTGGCGATCCCAAGGCACTAGCGGGAGCTCCTACAATGAGCAGTTCTTC. It codes for CAWRSQGTSGSSYNEQFF.

The genes are TRBV7-9 and TRBJ2-7, with 11 bases fitting TRBD2. CDR1 is SEHNR, CDR2 FQNEAQ, per germline (reference sequence). J was trimmed by 6 bases and V by 8 bases; bases with no gene match: 21. CDR3 size: 18 residues. The CDR3 nucleotides read TGTGCCAGCTGTTGGGTTAGGGAGGGAACTAGCGGGGGACTCGAGCAGTACTTC. Residues: CASCWVREGTSGGLEQYF.

This rearrangement joins TRBV19 to TRBJ2-4; D possibly corresponds to TRBD2 (6 bases). The CDR3 is made up of 14 amino acids. Germline-derived CDR1 and CDR2 are LNHDA and SQIVND (reference sequence). The germline V and J ends were trimmed by 5 bases and 0 bases, with 8 bases remaining between them. This CDR3 is CASSLGRAKNIQYF. In nucleotides, the CDR3 is TGTGCCAGTAGTCTCGGGAGAGCCAAAAACATTCAGTACTTC.

J is TRBJ2-2 and V is TRBV15, with TRBD2 matching over 13 bases. CDR3 size: 18 residues. Germline V gives CDR1 LNHNV, CDR2 YYDKDF (reference sequence). Trimming took 7 bases from V and 6 from J; bases not matched to a gene: 14. This CDR3 reads CATTTLRRGLAGAGELFF. The CDR3 coding sequence is TGTGCCACCACCACCCTCCGGCGTGGACTAGCGGGAGCCGGGGAGCTGTTTTTT.

This clone has only one observation. The chain uses TRBV28 and TRBJ2-3, with 7 bases aligning to TRBD2. With 6 bases clipped from V and 4 bases from J, the junction kept 7 bases outside the gene matches. This CDR3 contains 14 residues. From germline, CDR1 is MDHEN and CDR2 SYDVKM. The CDR3: CASSLRGEADTQYF. For the CDR3, the DNA is TGTGCCAGCAGCCTCCGGGGGGAGGCAGATACGCAGTATTTT.

This rearrangement joins TRBV4-2 to TRBJ1-4; 12 bases line up with TRBD1. CDR3 size: 19 residues. Germline V CDR1 and CDR2: LGHNA, YNFKEQ. The ends lost 1 base at V and 7 bases at J; junction bases unmatched: 13. For the CDR3, the DNA is TGTGCCAGCAGCCAAGGACGTGGGGACAGGGGGCCTAGGAGTGAAAAACTGTTTTTT. Translating it yields CASSQGRGDRGPRSEKLFF.

The CDR3 DNA is TGCGCCAGCAGCCCGGACAGGGTTGTTTCAAACTATGGCTACACCTTC. This gives the protein CASSPDRVVSNYGYTF. This rearrangement joins TRBV4-1 to TRBJ1-2, with 8 nucleotides matching TRBD1. Looked up from germline, CDR1 is MGHRA and CDR2 is YSYEKL. The CDR3 has 16 amino acids. The ends lost 4 bases at V and 2 bases at J; junction bases unmatched: 9.

This sequence joins TRBV19 and TRBJ2-1; D is ambiguous. Germline CDR1 reads LNHDA; CDR2 reads SQIVND (reference sequence). The CDR3 has 14 residues. The V end lost 10 bases, the J end lost 4 bases, and 17 bases lay between the germline ends. The CDR3 loop reads CATSSYRLYNEQFF. The DNA for the CDR3 is TGTGCCACCTCCTCCTATAGATTATACAATGAGCAGTTCTTC.

J is TRBJ2-6 and V is TRBV30, with D possibly matching TRBD1 (7 bases). Germline loops: CDR1 GTSNPN, CDR2 SVGIG (reference sequence). Trimming removed 3 bases from V and 1 base from J, with 25 bases in between. The CDR3 sequence is 20 residues long. CDR3 sequence: CAWSQGGGALGNSGANVLTF. In DNA form, the CDR3 reads TGTGCCTGGAGCCAGGGGGGTGGGGCCCTCGGCAATTCTGGGGCCAACGTCCTGACTTTC.

V gene TRBV7-2 combines with J gene TRBJ2-4; 8 bases map to TRBD1. In germline, CDR1 is SGHTA, CDR2 FQGNSA. The CDR3 is 16 amino acids. The trim removed 4 bases at V and 0 bases at J, leaving 5 bases unmatched. In DNA, the CDR3 is TGTGCCAGCAGCTACAGGGGGTTTCTAGCCAAAAACATTCAGTACTTC. This gives the protein CASSYRGFLAKNIQYF.

The chain is built from TRBV21-1 and TRBJ1-5. TRBV21-1 is reported as a pseudogene. The CDR3 is made up of 11 amino acids. CDR3 DNA: TGTGCCAGCTGGGGAGGTCAGCCCCAGCATTTT. This encodes CASWGGQPQHF.

The chain joins TRBV11-2 to TRBJ2-1, with 14 bases fitting TRBD2. V was pared by 6 bases and J by 2 bases, with 12 bases of the junction left unmatched. The CDR3 has 19 amino acids. The germline gives CDR1 SGHAT, CDR2 FQNNGV. Written as DNA, the CDR3 is TGTGCCAGCAGACGACTAGCGGGAGGGCCCAGATGGACCTACAATGAGCAGTTCTTC. Protein product: CASRRLAGGPRWTYNEQFF.

The chain couples TRBV6-1 to TRBJ2-7; a possible D gene is TRBD1 (6 bases). This CDR3 is built from 14 residues. The germline gives CDR1 MNHNS, CDR2 SASEGT. Trimming removed 4 bases from V and 0 bases from J, with 10 bases in between. The CDR3 loop reads CASSGPGHSYEQYF. CDR3 DNA: TGTGCCAGCAGTGGACCGGGACACTCCTACGAGCAGTACTTC.

The J gene is TRBJ1-5, the V gene TRBV28; a possible D gene is TRBD1 (5 bases). There are 14 residues in the CDR3. The V gene's germline CDR1 is MDHEN and CDR2 SYDVKM. V was cut by 5 bases and J by 4 bases, with 12 bases left in between. CDR3: CASSRPQENQPQHF. CDR3 bases: TGTGCCAGCAGTCGCCCACAGGAAAATCAGCCCCAGCATTTT.

On this clone: Other DNA sequences in the same sample also yield this CDR3. The rearrangement links TRBV29-1 to TRBJ2-5, with a weak D call TRBD2 (6 bases). The ends were cut back, 6 bases at V and 2 bases at J, with 10 bases in the middle. Per the germline V gene, CDR1 is SQVTM and CDR2 is ANQGSEA. The CDR3 has 12 amino acids. CDR3 DNA: TGCAGCGTCGCGGGACGTCAAGAGACCCAGTACTTC. It specifies CSVAGRQETQYF.

The chain combines TRBV2 with TRBJ2-5; D is perhaps TRBD2 (6 bases). Looked up from germline, CDR1 is SNHLY and CDR2 is FYNNEI. Trimming pared 6 bases from V and 1 base from J, leaving 12 bases between. The CDR3 totals 14 residues. The CDR3 loop is CASSGRHFQETQYF. Written as DNA, the CDR3 is TGTGCCAGCAGCGGGAGACACTTCCAAGAGACCCAGTACTTC.

This rearrangement joins TRBV6-4 to TRBJ2-1; D not resolved. Trimming left V 2 bases short and J 0 bases short, with 29 bases between. The CDR3 is 22 residues long. Germline CDR1 and CDR2: MRHNA and SNTAGT. CDR3: CASSDRPSEPSTPSSSYNEQFF. The DNA of the CDR3 is TGTGCCAGCAGTGACCGGCCTAGTGAACCTTCCACCCCCTCTAGCTCCTACAATGAGCAGTTCTTC.

In this sample, this clone turned up a few times. The chain carries TRBV4-3 and TRBJ2-7; TRBD2 matches 10 bases. Trimming cost V 0 bases and J 2 bases; bases outside gene matches: 7. The CDR3 contains 17 residues. Per germline, CDR1 LGHNA and CDR2 YSLEER. The CDR3 protein is CASSQDLVAGGPYEQYF. In nucleotides, the CDR3 is TGCGCCAGCAGCCAAGATCTGGTAGCGGGAGGCCCCTACGAGCAGTACTTC.

The chain uses TRBV18 and TRBJ1-3; D perhaps matches TRBD1 (5 bases). The CDR3 runs to 16 residues. Trimming stripped 3 bases from V and 0 bases from J, with 12 bases between. Germline V lookup: CDR1 KGHSH, CDR2 LQKENI. CDR3 in amino acids: CASSPNTGASGNTIYF. The CDR3 DNA sequence: TGTGCCAGCTCACCGAACACAGGAGCCTCTGGAAACACCATATATTTT.

This sequence joins TRBV29-1 and TRBJ1-1; possibly TRBD1 for D (5 bases). CDR1 and CDR2 (germline): SQVTM, ANQGSEA. The CDR3 is made up of 15 amino acids. The V and J ends lost 7 bases and 0 bases respectively, with 18 bases between them. CDR3 region: CSAGEEGKMNTEAFF. DNA of the CDR3: TGCAGCGCCGGGGAGGAGGGGAAGATGAACACTGAAGCTTTCTTT.

The chain employs TRBV4-1 and TRBJ2-7; 10 bases agree with TRBD2. The germline V gene has CDR1 MGHRA and CDR2 YSYEKL. The trim removed 4 bases at V and 2 bases at J, leaving 14 bases unmatched. The CDR3 totals 18 residues. The CDR3 loop is CASSRGLAGVGHPYEQYF. In DNA, the CDR3 is TGCGCCAGCAGCCGGGGGCTAGCGGGAGTGGGGCATCCCTACGAGCAGTACTTC.

The rearrangement joins TRBV6-1 to TRBJ2-7; 8 bases are shared with TRBD1. CDR3 length equals 18 residues. V shed 0 bases, J shed 1 base, and the junction held 11 bases outside the gene matches. Germline V gene lookup returns CDR1 MNHNS and CDR2 SASEGT. CDR3 sequence: CASSEARFDRGHSYEQYF. CDR3 nucleotide sequence: TGTGCCAGCAGTGAAGCGCGGTTCGACAGGGGCCATTCCTACGAGCAGTACTTC.

V is TRBV5-4 and J is TRBJ2-1; 10 bases match TRBD2. The trim removed 0 bases at V and 4 bases at J, leaving 13 bases unmatched. Germline V CDR1 and CDR2: SGHNT, YYREEE (reference sequence). The CDR3 length is 19 residues. DNA of the CDR3: TGTGCCAGCAGCTTGGGGCCTAGCGGGAGCCCTCCCGTTTACAATGAGCAGTTCTTC. This sequence encodes CASSLGPSGSPPVYNEQFF.

As regards this clone: Other nucleotide sequences in the sample specify the same CDR3. This chain uses TRBV19 with TRBJ1-5, with D perhaps TRBD1 (5 bases). The CDR3 covers 13 residues. Per germline, CDR1 LNHDA and CDR2 SQIVND (reference sequence). V lost 1 base to trimming and J lost 4 bases, with 5 bases between them. CDR3 nucleotides: TGTGCCAGTAGTATAGCAGGGAATCAGCCCCAGCATTTT. It yields the protein CASSIAGNQPQHF.

The chain has TRBV11-2 and TRBJ2-1, with 15 positions matching TRBD2. CDR3 length: 19 residues. CDR1 is SGHAT, CDR2 FQNNGV, per germline. Trimming at V came to 5 bases and at J to 9 bases, leaving 17 bases not matched to a gene. The CDR3 protein is CASSPPRTSGRAWWSEQFF. CDR3 nucleotides: TGTGCCAGCAGCCCACCTCGGACTAGCGGGAGGGCCTGGTGGAGTGAGCAGTTCTTC.

The V and J genes are TRBV7-2 and TRBJ2-2; possible D gene TRBD2, 7 bases. Germline lookup yields CDR1 SGHTA and CDR2 FQGNSA. V was shortened by 1 base and J by 0 bases, with 9 bases between the two germline ends. The CDR3 sequence is 16 residues long. CDR3 DNA: TGTGCCAGCAGCTTAGTGGGGGGGCCGAACACCGGGGAGCTGTTTTTT. It encodes CASSLVGGPNTGELFF.

The chain combines TRBV27 with TRBJ2-7; 10 nucleotides match TRBD2. Germline loops: CDR1 MNHEY, CDR2 SMNVEV (reference sequence). The CDR3 is made up of 17 amino acids. The J segment lost 1 base and the V segment lost 6 bases, leaving 12 bases of the junction unmatched. This CDR3 is CASSPAPTSGDSYEQYF. The CDR3 coding sequence is TGTGCCAGCAGCCCGGCCCCTACTAGCGGGGATTCCTACGAGCAGTACTTC.

V and J are TRBV12-5 and TRBJ1-4, with TRBD1 identical over 9 bases. The germline V gene has CDR1 LGHNT and CDR2 FRNRAP. The trim removed 5 bases at V and 8 bases at J, leaving 6 bases unmatched. The CDR3 extends over 14 amino acids. The CDR3 DNA reads as TGTGCTAGTGGTCACGGACAGGGGATAGAAAAACTGTTTTTT. Protein sequence: CASGHGQGIEKLFF. The full variable domain, in which reference TRBV12-5 and TRBJ1-4 provide the parts outside the CDR3, is DARVTQTPRHKVTEMGQEVTMRCQPILGHNTVFWYRQTMMQGLELLAYFRNRAPLDDSGMPKDRFSAEMPDATLATLKIQPSEPRDSAVYFCASGHGQGIEKLFFGSGTQLSVL.

The chain joins TRBV7-9 to TRBJ1-1; TRBD1 might be the D (5 bases). Looked up from germline, CDR1 is SEHNR and CDR2 is FQNEAQ (reference sequence). This CDR3 contains 12 residues. Deletions cut 8 bases from V and 0 bases from J, with 7 bases between. For the CDR3, the DNA is TGTGCCAGCTCGGGGGTGAACACTGAAGCTTTCTTT. This gives the protein CASSGVNTEAFF.